This TCR beta chain is drawn from a study of radiotherapy plus CTLA-4 blockade in lung cancer. The wider study: Objective responses arose in roughly 17% of patients, and 25% to 35% experienced disease control.

From germline, CDR1 is LNHNV and CDR2 YYDKDF (reference sequence). Trimming took 0 bases from V and 7 from J, leaving 8 bases between them. The CDR3 contains 13 residues. Receiving focal radiation plus CTLA-4 blockade with ipilimumab were patients who had chemo-refractory metastatic non-small-cell lung cancer. In its sample, this clone was seen once. The table came from immunoSEQ multiplex PCR; TCRdb's copy has only in-frame clones and leaves some out. Of approximately 69,000 clones listed, around four fifths are singletons. The sequencing used peripheral blood, collected from a patient treated with radiotherapy plus ipilimumab. The V gene is TRBV15, the J gene TRBJ2-3; D unclear. The sequence derives from a human donor with non-small cell lung cancer who had a complete response to radiotherapy plus ipilimumab. DNA for the CDR3: TGTGCCACCAGCAGAGATCGGGTGAATACGCAGTATTTT. Translation gives CATSRDRVNTQYF.